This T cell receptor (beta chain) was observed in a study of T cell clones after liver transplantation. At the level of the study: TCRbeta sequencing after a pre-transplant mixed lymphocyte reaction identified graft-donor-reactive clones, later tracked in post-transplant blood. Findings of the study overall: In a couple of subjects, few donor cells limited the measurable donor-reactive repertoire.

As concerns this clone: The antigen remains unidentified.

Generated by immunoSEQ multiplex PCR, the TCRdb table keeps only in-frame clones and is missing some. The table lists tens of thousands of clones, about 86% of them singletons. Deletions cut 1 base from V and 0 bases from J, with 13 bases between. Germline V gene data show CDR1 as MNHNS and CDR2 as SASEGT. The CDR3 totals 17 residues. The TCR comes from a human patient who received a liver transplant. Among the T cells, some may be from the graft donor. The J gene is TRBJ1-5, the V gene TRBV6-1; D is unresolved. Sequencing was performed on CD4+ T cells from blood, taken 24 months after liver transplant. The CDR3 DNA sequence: TGTGCCAGCAGTGAAGGCCAGCCTTTTTATAGCAATCAGCCCCAGCATTTT. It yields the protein CASSEGQPFYSNQPQHF.